This T cell receptor beta chain was sequenced during a study of blood T cell repertoires in COVID-19. Sequenced by immunoSEQ multiplex PCR; TCRdb stores in-frame clones only, minus some. The sample yields a few hundred thousand clones, approximately 90% seen once. This clonotype was obtained from a woman younger than 35 who had recovered from COVID-19. Material for sequencing was PBMCs or T cells enriched from blood (not recorded which).

This CDR3 reads CASLPLAGVAKNIQYF. The CDR3 nucleotides read TGTGCCAGCCTTCCCCTAGCGGGGGTAGCCAAAAACATTCAGTACTTC. V gene TRBV2 combines with J gene TRBJ2-4; 10 bases are shared with TRBD2. With 8 bases clipped from V and 0 bases from J, the junction kept 7 bases outside the gene matches. The germline CDR1 and CDR2 sequences are SNHLY and FYNNEI. The CDR3 consists of 16 residues.